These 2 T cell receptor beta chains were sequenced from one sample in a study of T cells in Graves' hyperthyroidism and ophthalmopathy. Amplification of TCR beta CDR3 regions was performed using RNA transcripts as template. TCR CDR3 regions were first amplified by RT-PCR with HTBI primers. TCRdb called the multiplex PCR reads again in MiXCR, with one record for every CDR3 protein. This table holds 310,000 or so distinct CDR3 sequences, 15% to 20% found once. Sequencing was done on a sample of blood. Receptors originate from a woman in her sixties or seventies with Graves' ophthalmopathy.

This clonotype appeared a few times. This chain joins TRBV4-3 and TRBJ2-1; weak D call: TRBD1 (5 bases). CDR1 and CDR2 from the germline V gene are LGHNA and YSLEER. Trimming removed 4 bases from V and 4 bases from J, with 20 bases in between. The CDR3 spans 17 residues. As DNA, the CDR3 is TGCGCCAGCAGCCCTCACCCGACAGCCACCCTATACAATGAGCAGTTCTTC. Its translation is CASSPHPTATLYNEQFF.

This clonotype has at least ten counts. The CDR3 DNA reads as TGTGCCAGCAGCTTCAGGGCCATGAGCTCCTACGAGCAGTACTTC. Translated, it gives CASSFRAMSSYEQYF. The chain uses TRBV7-2 and TRBJ2-7; a weak D match, TRBD1 (5 bases). Per the germline V gene, CDR1 is SGHTA and CDR2 is FQGNSA. V was pared by 3 bases and J by 0 bases, with 12 bases between. CDR3 length: 15 amino acids.